This section outlines one T cell receptor beta chain sequence together with its context. It has no known antigen specificity. No quality values exist for individual bases; no much larger clone is one base distant. The CDR3 regions of human TCRbeta chains were analyzed by immunosequencing. In the authors' own workflow: Repertoire TCRs were matched against a reference library of SARS-CoV-2-specific TCRs generated with the MIRA antigen-specificity platform. Breadth was defined as the fraction of unique TCRs that were SARS-CoV-2-associated. Depth was defined as the fraction of total T cells that were SARS-CoV-2-associated. Using the MIRA data, every spike-specific TCR was mapped to the spike region that the TCR reacted to and assigned to either a CD4 or a CD8 class. Log10-transformed breadth and depth values were compared by one-way ANOVA with Sidak's multiple comparisons tests. The table comes from immuneACCESS by way of TCRdb, which keeps in-frame sequences with V and J called. Part of the clones is missing from these tables; in studies checked, under half for an unresolved V gene and the rest for unknown reasons. That table gives V, J and clone size, and the DNA gave D and trimming. The sample yields approximately 300,000 clones; approximately 94% were counted once. 0.55% of the sample is in the top ten clones.

The sample originates from a study of T cell responses to AZD1222 COVID-19 vaccine (dated by TCRdb to the early 2020s). Regarding the complete study: TCR sequencing covered some 250 trial participants: about 210 given two doses of AZD1222 and 26 given two doses of MenACWY control vaccine. Enrollment into the trials was organized by age into subgroups of 18-55, 56-69 and 70-plus years, and those subgroups contained approximately 150, 30 and 60 TCR-sequenced participants, respectively.

The CDR3 goes from the cysteine to the phenylalanine over 16 residues. The read is trimmed to its CDR3 DNA, 48 bases read in frame from base 1. Sequences MGHRA (CDR1) and YSYEKL (CDR2) are obtained from the germline V gene. Here V drops 3 bases and J drops 4 bases, and the junction holds 7 bases not matched to any gene. Here is what the overall study found, with its caveats: Participants were mostly white British and included more females than males, and it was suggested by the authors that clonal diversity may have been underestimated. CD4 TCRs associated with the vaccine covered the entire spike protein, and the dominant responses were in regions 160-218 and 743-854. The 56-69-year group was small, and its depth increase did not reach significance, likely because of low power. Spike-specific TCR breadth and depth rose significantly after two AZD1222 doses compared with day 0 and with MenACWY recipients. Nearly half of unique spike-specific TCRs reportedly recognized epitopes outside regions mutated in the B.1.351 and B.1.1.7 variants. Because no day 14 peak-response samples were available, repertoires were characterized only after the peak T cell response. Only five or six AZD1222 recipients were SARS-CoV-2 seropositive at baseline, limiting conclusions about previously exposed vaccinees.

The time point label of this sample denotes: about 28 days (+/-7) after the second vaccine dose. Because spike-specific TCR depth and breadth did not differ between the two schedules, AZD1222 recipients who got a second dose at roughly 4 weeks were pooled with those who got a second dose at roughly 12 weeks. The vaccinee samples were drawn from two UK trials, COV001 and COV002, one of which was a single-blind randomized controlled phase 2/3 trial testing AZD1222 (ChAdOx1 nCoV-19) in healthy adults. For TCRbeta chain sequencing, PBMC samples were collected from trial participants at day 0 and at day 28 after the second dose.

The rearrangement combines TRBV4-1 with TRBJ2-3, and 10 bases in between align with TRBD2. The sequenced sample was peripheral blood, obtained 28 days after the second AZD1222 dose. The receptor's source is an adult who received the AZD1222 COVID-19 vaccine. The sequenced DNA: TGCGCCAGCAGCCAGAGCGGGGGGGCGGTCTCAGATACGCAGTATTTT. Its translation reads: CASSQSGGAVSDTQYF.